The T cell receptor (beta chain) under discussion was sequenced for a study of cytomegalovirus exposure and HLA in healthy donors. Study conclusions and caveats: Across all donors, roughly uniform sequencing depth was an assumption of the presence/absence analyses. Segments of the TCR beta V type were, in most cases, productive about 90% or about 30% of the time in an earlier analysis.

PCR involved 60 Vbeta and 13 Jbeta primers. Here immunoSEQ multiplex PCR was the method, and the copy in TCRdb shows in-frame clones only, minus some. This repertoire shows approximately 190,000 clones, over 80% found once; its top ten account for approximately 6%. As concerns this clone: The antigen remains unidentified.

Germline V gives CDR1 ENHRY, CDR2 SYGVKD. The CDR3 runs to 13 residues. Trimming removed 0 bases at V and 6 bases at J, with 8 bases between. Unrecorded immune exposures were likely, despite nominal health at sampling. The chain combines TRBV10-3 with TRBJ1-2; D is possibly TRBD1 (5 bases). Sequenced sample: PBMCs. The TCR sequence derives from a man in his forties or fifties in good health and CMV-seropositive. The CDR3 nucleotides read TGTGCCATCAGTGAGTCGACAGTTGATGGCTACACCTTC. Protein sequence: CAISESTVDGYTF.